The next 8 T cell receptor beta chains were all read from a single sample in a study of CD8 T cells in ankylosing spondylitis. Study-level results: The study identified a TCR beta motif of roughly eight highly homologous variants that appeared characteristic of ankylosing spondylitis blood.

TCRdb reprocessed the 5' RACE reads via MiXCR and lists one record per CDR3 protein. The sample lists fewer than 450,000 distinct CDR3 sequences; 15% to 20% were seen once. For these TCRs, the target antigens are not known. Source material: blood, either unsorted or a sorted T cell fraction (not recorded which). Receptors originate from a male donor with ankylosing spondylitis.

This clonotype has a count of ten or more. The V gene is TRBV4-2, the J gene TRBJ2-5; 10 bases agree with TRBD2. The CDR3 is made up of 15 amino acids. J gave up 2 bases and V 7 bases, and 7 bases lay outside the gene matches. CDR1 is LGHNA, CDR2 YNFKEQ, per germline. CDR3 sequence: CASTPAAGGQETQYF. The CDR3 nucleotides are TGTGCCAGCACCCCAGCAGCGGGAGGGCAAGAGACCCAGTACTTC.

This clonotype turned up a few times. The rearrangement uses TRBV24-1 and TRBJ2-1; the D is unclear. CDR1 is KGHDR and CDR2 is SFDVKD in the germline V gene. Between the trimmed V and J ends, which lost 6 bases and 4 bases, there was a span of 3 bases. The CDR3 has 11 residues. CDR3 DNA: TGTGCCACCAGTCGATACAATGAGCAGTTCTTC. Residues: CATSRYNEQFF.

J is TRBJ1-2 and V is TRBV7-2; D call uncertain. V lost 3 bases and J lost 4, with 15 bases in between. Germline CDR1 reads SGHTA; CDR2 reads FQGNSA. The CDR3 extends over 15 amino acids. CDR3 bases: TGTGCCAGCAGCTTCCGATTTGCCGGATCCTATGGCTACACCTTC. Protein: CASSFRFAGSYGYTF.

This clonotype was seen at least ten times. The CDR3 reads CASSPGPQPHQPQHF. CDR3 DNA: TGTGCCAGCAGCCCCGGACCGCAACCCCATCAGCCCCAGCATTTT. The chain combines TRBV9 with TRBJ1-5; unclear D gene. This CDR3 spans 15 amino acids. Germline CDR1 reads SGDLS; CDR2 reads YYNGEE. V lost 4 bases to trimming and J lost 5 bases, with 16 bases between them.

This clonotype has only a few counts. The chain recombines TRBV15 with TRBJ2-7; unclear D gene. V lost 0 bases and J lost 3, with 18 bases in between. The length of the CDR3 is 17 residues. The germline V gene has CDR1 LNHNV and CDR2 YYDKDF (reference sequence). The CDR3 reads CATSRDGSAGSYYEQYF. CDR3 DNA sequence: TGTGCCACCAGCAGAGATGGTTCGGCTGGCAGTTACTACGAGCAGTACTTC.

The DNA of the CDR3 is TGTGCCAGCAGCTCCGGGCGGCTCCAAGAGACCCAGTACTTC. It is translated as CASSSGRLQETQYF. This chain links TRBV5-6 with TRBJ2-5; D is undetermined. The V end lost 3 bases, the J end lost 1 base, and 10 bases lay between the germline ends. Looked up from germline, CDR1 is SGHDT and CDR2 is YYEEEE. The length of the CDR3 is 14 residues. Together with reference TRBV5-6 and TRBJ2-5, the CDR3 gives the full variable domain: DAGVTQSPTHLIKTRGQQVTLRCSPKSGHDTVSWYQQALGQGPQFIFQYYEEEERQRGNFPDRFSGHQFPNYSSELNVNALLLGDSALYLCASSSGRLQETQYFGPGTRLLVL.

The V and J genes are TRBV5-6 and TRBJ1-4; 8 bases map to TRBD1. The CDR3 runs to 15 residues. Trimming took 4 bases from V and 6 from J; bases not matched to a gene: 8. The V gene's germline CDR1 is SGHDT and CDR2 YYEEEE. CDR3 region: CASSRKGTGDEKLFF. The CDR3, as DNA: TGTGCCAGCAGCCGCAAAGGGACAGGAGATGAAAAACTGTTTTTT.

CDR3 in amino acids: CASSVGGTDNQPQHF. For the CDR3, the DNA is TGTGCCAGCAGCGTAGGGGGGACAGATAATCAGCCCCAGCATTTT. The rearrangement uses TRBV9 and TRBJ1-5, with TRBD1 matching over 7 bases. The V segment lost 0 bases and the J segment 4 bases; nucleotides outside the gene matches: 4. CDR1 SGDLS and CDR2 YYNGEE come from the germline V gene. The CDR3 is 15 residues long.